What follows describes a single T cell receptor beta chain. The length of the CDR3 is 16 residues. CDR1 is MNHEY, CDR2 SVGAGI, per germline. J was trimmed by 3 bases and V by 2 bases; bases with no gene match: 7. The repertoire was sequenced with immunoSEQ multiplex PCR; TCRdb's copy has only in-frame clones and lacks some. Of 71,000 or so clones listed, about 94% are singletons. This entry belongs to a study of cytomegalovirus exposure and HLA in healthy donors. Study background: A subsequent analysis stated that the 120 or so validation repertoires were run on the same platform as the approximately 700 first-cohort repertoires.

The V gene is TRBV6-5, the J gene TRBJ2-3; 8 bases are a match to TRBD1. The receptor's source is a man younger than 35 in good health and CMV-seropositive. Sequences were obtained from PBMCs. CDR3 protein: CASSYRRTGRTDTQYF. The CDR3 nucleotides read TGTGCCAGCAGTTACCGGCGGACAGGGAGGACAGATACGCAGTATTTT.